These T cell receptor beta chains were read from a single sample in a study of T-cell memory formation after mild COVID-19. Via MiXCR, TCRdb re-called the 5' RACE reads, giving one row per CDR3 protein. This sample yields hundreds of thousands of distinct CDR3 sequences, of which 15% to 20% are seen a single time; around 12% belongs to the top ten. Sequencing was done on a sample of PBMCs or a T cell subset sorted from them (not recorded which). The receptors here all came from an adult woman who had mild COVID-19 (a few samples of this study predate the infection). Cell type and time point are not known. The CDR3 runs from the conserved cysteine through the conserved F or W. Each record gives: D gene, J gene, V gene, clone size, CDR3 DNA, CDR3 protein. D genes are given only for firm matches. Expanded clones are given a class, and other clones once, few, many or no size at all.

D: .; J: TRBJ2-5; V: TRBV12-3/TRBV12-4; size: many; DNA: TGTGCCAGCAGTTTGAACTACCAAGAGACCCAGTACTTC; CDR3: CASSLNYQETQYF
D: .; J: TRBJ2-5; V: TRBV19; size: many; DNA: TGTGCCAGTAGCGGGACTTACCAAGAGACCCAGTACTTC; CDR3: CASSGTYQETQYF
D: .; J: TRBJ2-1; V: TRBV7-6; size: many; DNA: TGTGCCAGCAGCCCGGGACACAATGAGCAGTTCTTC; CDR3: CASSPGHNEQFF
D: TRBD2; J: TRBJ2-5; V: TRBV7-2; size: .; DNA: TGTGCCAGCAGCAGCCGGACTAGCGGGGGGTTCCAAGAGACCCAGTACTTC; CDR3: CASSSRTSGGFQETQYF
D: .; J: TRBJ2-5; V: TRBV7-9; size: few; DNA: TGTGCCAGCAGCTCCCAAGCGGGTCGGGAGACCCAGTACTTC; CDR3: CASSSQAGRETQYF
D: .; J: TRBJ1-6; V: TRBV28; size: .; DNA: TGTGCCAGCAGCCGCCACTCCTATAATTCACCCCTCCACTTT; CDR3: CASSRHSYNSPLHF
D: TRBD1; J: TRBJ2-7; V: TRBV7-9; size: .; DNA: TGTGCCAGCAGCATCCGGGACAGGGCAACCCACGAGCAGTACTTC; CDR3: CASSIRDRATHEQYF
D: TRBD2; J: TRBJ2-1; V: TRBV24-1; size: many; DNA: TGTGCCACCAGTGAATCAGCGGGAGTCCTCGACAATGAGCAGTTCTTC; CDR3: CATSESAGVLDNEQFF
D: TRBD2; J: TRBJ2-1; V: TRBV4-1; size: .; DNA: TGCGCCAGCAGCCAGACTAGCGGGGGGCCAGGTGAGCAGTTCTTC; CDR3: CASSQTSGGPGEQFF
D: TRBD1; J: TRBJ2-5; V: TRBV20-1; size: few; DNA: TGCAGTGCTAGGAGGTTACATACCAACAGGGGGCCTGGGGAGACCCAGTACTTC; CDR3: CSARRLHTNRGPGETQYF
D: TRBD1; J: TRBJ1-2; V: TRBV7-2; size: many; DNA: TGTGCCAGCAGCCCAATCTACACCCGGACAGGTGAAGGGGATGGCTACACCTTC; CDR3: CASSPIYTRTGEGDGYTF
D: .; J: TRBJ1-1; V: TRBV14; size: many; DNA: TGTGCCAGCAGCCAAAGTCTTCTGAACACTGAAGCTTTCTTT; CDR3: CASSQSLLNTEAFF
D: TRBD2; J: TRBJ2-3; V: TRBV6-6; size: many; DNA: TGTGCCAGCAGTTACTTCGGTCTAGCGGGGGGCGAGGGAGATACGCAGTATTTT; CDR3: CASSYFGLAGGEGDTQYF
D: .; J: TRBJ2-6; V: TRBV30; size: .; DNA: TGTGCCTGGGGGGACTCGCTCTCTGGGGCCAACGTCCTGACTTTC; CDR3: CAWGDSLSGANVLTF
D: TRBD1; J: TRBJ2-2; V: TRBV24-1; size: few; DNA: TGTGCCACCAGACCGGACAGGGGAACGGGCGGGGAGCTGTTTTTT; CDR3: CATRPDRGTGGELFF
D: .; J: TRBJ1-2; V: TRBV12-3/TRBV12-4; size: .; DNA: TGTGCCAGCAGTTTCTCTGGGACGGGCTACGGCTACACCTTC; CDR3: CASSFSGTGYGYTF
D: .; J: TRBJ2-5; V: TRBV12-3/TRBV12-4; size: many; DNA: TGTGCCAGCAGTCCCGATCGGGGGCGAAAGACCCAGTACTTC; CDR3: CASSPDRGRKTQYF
D: .; J: TRBJ1-4; V: TRBV29-1; size: .; DNA: TGCAGCGTTGTGGAGAGTGAAAAACTGTTTTTT; CDR3: CSVVESEKLFF
D: .; J: TRBJ2-7; V: TRBV29-1; size: few; DNA: TGCAGCGTTGTGGAGGACACCAGACCCTACGAGCAGTACTTC; CDR3: CSVVEDTRPYEQYF
D: .; J: TRBJ1-2; V: TRBV5-1; size: few; DNA: TGCGCCAGCAGCTTGGGAGGGCCTAGTAACTATGGCTACACCTTC; CDR3: CASSLGGPSNYGYTF
D: .; J: TRBJ2-5; V: TRBV20-1; size: few; DNA: TGCAGTACGTCCCCACCCGGGACCCAGTACTTC; CDR3: CSTSPPGTQYF
D: .; J: TRBJ1-3; V: TRBV5-1; size: many; DNA: TGCGCCAGCAGCTTGGGAGACAGGACTCACTCTGGAAACACCATATATTTT; CDR3: CASSLGDRTHSGNTIYF
D: TRBD2; J: TRBJ2-1; V: TRBV5-1; size: few; DNA: TGCGCCAGCAGCTTGTTCGGGACTAGCCGATACAATGAGCAGTTCTTC; CDR3: CASSLFGTSRYNEQFF
D: .; J: TRBJ1-5; V: TRBV2; size: .; DNA: TGTGCCAGCAGGGGTACAGGGTTGGGTCAGCCCCAGCATTTT; CDR3: CASRGTGLGQPQHF
D: .; J: TRBJ2-7; V: TRBV6-5; size: few; DNA: TGTGCCAGCAGTTACCGGTCGGGGGTTGGTTACGAGCAGTACTTC; CDR3: CASSYRSGVGYEQYF